Sequencing of this T cell receptor (beta chain) was carried out in a study of PD-1 blockade in classical Hodgkin lymphoma (TCRdb year 2020). Describing the broader study: Nivolumab dosing was 3 mg/kg intravenously every 2 weeks, continuing until either disease progression or unacceptable toxicity. The study used CyTOF and TCR beta sequencing to define a peripheral blood immune signature of response to PD-1 blockade in classical Hodgkin lymphoma.

The Qiagen DNeasy kit was used to extract genomic DNA from unsorted PBMCs and from the negatively selected CD4+ and CD8+ fractions. TCR beta CDR3 regions were amplified by immunoSEQ multiplex PCR using primers annealing to V and J segments. A synthetic immune receptor repertoire was used to minimize amplification bias, and remaining bias was computationally removed after sequencing. Per the authors' processing: Custom Python scripts were used to quantify repertoire diversity as the Shannon entropy index. The unsorted, CD4+ and CD8+ repertoires were each analyzed separately, with the exception of combined analyses, where CD4+ and CD8+ sequences were merged in silico. A clone was considered expanded if an increase in frequency of at least 2-fold after treatment relative to C1D1 was found, and a pseudocount of 0.5 was applied to clones undetected at baseline. Singleton clones were defined as clones with 0 or 1 copy at C1D1, and non-singleton clones were defined as clones with 2 or more copies. By matching protein sequences in sorted samples from the same patient, clones expanded in unsorted samples were annotated as CD4+, CD8+ or unknown. Wilcoxon tests on paired samples were used to test diversity changes from C1D1 to C4D1. TCRdb's version of the immuneACCESS table is confined to in-frame rearrangements and falls short of the full clone set. An unresolved V gene accounts for under half of the shortfall where checked; the remainder is of unknown origin. That table is the source of V, J and clone size, and D and trimming were worked out from the DNA. The sample table records about 35,000 clones; less than 85% of these occur just once. 16% of the sample is taken by the ten largest.

V and J are truncated by 1 base and 8 bases respectively, leaving an intervening sequence of 14 bases. The CDR3 numbers 15 residues from cysteine through phenylalanine. The sequence is cut down to CDR3 DNA, 45 bases in frame from base 1. Reading the germline V gene (reference sequence) gives CDR1 LNHNV and CDR2 YYDKDF. This specimen's time point label, per the study, means: cycle 2 day 1 (C2D1) of nivolumab. Every trial patient had relapsed following autologous stem cell transplantation, and prior brentuximab vedotin exposure was what differed among cohorts A, B and C. The trial cohort comprised about 60 patients with relapsed/refractory classical Hodgkin lymphoma whose best overall responses were complete response, partial response or progressive disease. In the multi-cohort phase II CheckMate 205 trial, trial patients received single-agent nivolumab. An independent review committee assessed best overall response using the 2007 International Working Group response criteria. Trial PBMCs were collected immediately before nivolumab initiation (C1D1) and during therapy at cycle 2 day 1 and cycle 4 day 1. Peripheral blood was collected in 8 mL Vacutainer Cell Preparation Tubes, from which PBMCs were isolated by centrifugation and then cryopreserved.

Results and caveats for the whole study, not just this receptor: Only a single clinical trial cohort was studied, and what caused the repertoire differences, possibly disease activity or prior therapy, remained undefined. CD4+ but not CD8+ TCR diversity rose significantly by C4D1 (p=0.0027 vs p=0.16), most apparent in complete responders (p=0.02). Lower diversity was seen in patients whose nivolumab began less than 1 year after ASCT, and these patients were left out of later analyses so that immune reconstitution would not confound the results. Among trial patients, those achieving complete response had baseline diversity similar to that of newly diagnosed patients, while diversity was significantly lower in partial responders and progressors. Baseline TCR diversity was reported to be lower in newly diagnosed patients than in healthy donors, and even lower in relapsed/refractory patients.

This clone was counted between two and nine times. Which antigen it targets is not known. No quality values exist for individual bases; no much larger clone is one base distant. The rearranged segments are TRBV15 and TRBJ1-4; the D gene is perhaps TRBD1, from 5 matching bases. The sequenced sample was peripheral blood mononuclear cells (PBMCs), obtained before the second cycle of nivolumab. This receptor was obtained from a human donor with classical Hodgkin lymphoma. The DNA reads as follows: TGTGCCACCAGCAGAGCGGGAGGGGTGGGGGAAAAACTGTTTTTT. Translated, this gives CATSRAGGVGEKLFF.